In this sample, the clone carrying this T cell receptor beta chain turned up a few times. This record belongs to a study of response to subunit inactivated influenza vaccine. The V and J ends lost 1 base and 5 bases respectively, with 15 bases between them. Germline assignment: CDR1 LGHNA and CDR2 YSLEER. CDR3 length: 15 residues. In TCRdb, the RT-PCR reads were re-called with MiXCR into one record per CDR3 protein. Seen here are more than 500,000 distinct CDR3 sequences, around 11% observed once, and the top ten hold roughly 9.6%. Another study also made use of these data, one on T cells expressing NK-cell markers. That paper notes: The authors made TCR beta cDNA libraries by 5'RACE template switching. This switching added a universal primer site and UMIs. Roughly 1.0-8% of CD8+ T cells in several donors belonged to dominant NKG2C+ clonotypes.

This sequence joins TRBV4-3 and TRBJ2-7; tentative D call: TRBD2 (7 bases). The sequencing here drew on PBMCs from blood, taken on the day of vaccination. The clonotype was recovered from a man in his fifties or sixties who received an inactivated influenza vaccine. This CDR3 is CASSQGLRGANEQYF. CDR3 in DNA: TGCGCCAGCAGCCAAGGGCTCCGGGGGGCCAACGAGCAGTACTTC.